The present T cell receptor (beta chain) was sequenced within a study of post-analysis software for immune sequencing data. Whole-study context: Relapsing-remitting, secondary progressive and progressive-relapsing forms made up the multiple sclerosis disease courses.

V dropped 1 base and J dropped 3 bases, with 13 bases sitting between them. The CDR3 covers 16 residues. The germline V gene has CDR1 SGHVS and CDR2 FQNEAQ. The study, taken as a whole, reports: Patients had higher frequencies than controls of roughly 5 TRBV segments, including TRBV5-6, TRBV5-1 and TRBV20-1.

This clonotype was seen a single time. As yet, its antigen is unknown. Carried by the TCR beta cDNA libraries were unique molecular identifiers. TCRdb ran MiXCR on the PCR reads and lists one entry per CDR3 protein. The data contain roughly 570,000 distinct CDR3 sequences, around 36% of them seen just once; the ten biggest clones take up less than 6%. The clonotype originates from a girl aged 2 to 17 with multiple sclerosis. The sample taken for sequencing was blood. The chain recombines TRBV7-8 with TRBJ2-1, with unresolved D. CDR3 sequence reads: CASSLDRSTVYNEQFF. DNA for the CDR3: TGTGCCAGCAGCTTAGACAGAAGCACAGTCTACAATGAGCAGTTCTTC.